This entry describes one T cell receptor beta chain. Its antigen remains unidentified. These data belong to a study of T cells in localized non-small cell lung cancer. Germline lookup yields CDR1 LNHDA and CDR2 SQIVND (reference sequence). This CDR3 contains 16 residues. Trimming pared 7 bases from V and 0 bases from J, leaving 18 bases between. Study results and caveats: Uninvolved adjacent lung showed peak T cell clonality, exceeding tumor. Among the top 100 tumor clones, a median about 58 appeared in adjacent lung.

Here immunoSEQ multiplex PCR was the method, and the copy in TCRdb shows in-frame clones only, minus some. The sample contains tens of thousands of clones, around 93% of which appear only once. The receptor comes from an older female donor with stage I lung adenocarcinoma. This chain joins TRBV19 and TRBJ1-1, with TRBD1 as a possible D gene (6 bases). This specimen consisted of peripheral blood, obtained before any cancer treatment. The CDR3 reads CASTPSVGQVNTEAFF. In DNA, the CDR3 is TGTGCCAGTACCCCCTCTGTGGGACAAGTGAACACTGAAGCTTTCTTT.